Each of the 23 T cell receptor beta chains below was sequenced from the same sample in a study of shared clonotypes between healthy human individuals. Generated by immunoSEQ multiplex PCR, the TCRdb table keeps only in-frame clones and is missing some. The sample gives roughly 1,100,000 clones, about 75% of which show up once; about 1.5% is in the top ten. Material: memory CD4+ T cells sorted from blood. Subset: CD45RA-negative fraction. The source of these receptors is a man younger than 30 in good health.

This rearrangement joins TRBV7-2 to TRBJ2-6; D is undetermined. The CDR3 contains 15 residues. The germline V gene has CDR1 SGHTA and CDR2 FQGNSA. The V and J ends lost 5 bases and 0 bases respectively, with 8 bases between them. The CDR3 loop reads CASSRDGSGANVLTF. CDR3 sequence (DNA): TGTGCCAGCAGCCGAGACGGCTCTGGGGCCAACGTCCTGACTTTC.

The rearrangement uses TRBV7-3 and TRBJ2-5; D possibly uses TRBD1 or TRBD2 (6 bases each). V shed 5 bases and J shed 2 bases, with 9 bases lying between them. CDR3 size: 13 residues. The germline gives CDR1 SGHTA, CDR2 FQGTGA. The chain's CDR3 is CASSPGAQETQYF. The DNA of the CDR3 is TGTGCCAGCAGCCCGGGGGCGCAAGAGACCCAGTACTTC.

This rearrangement joins TRBV2 to TRBJ2-7, with D possibly being TRBD2 (6 bases). Germline CDR1 is SNHLY and CDR2 is FYNNEI. V was shortened by 3 bases and J by 6 bases, with 15 bases between the two germline ends. This CDR3 is built from 14 residues. CDR3 sequence reads: CASSDAGRKSEQYF. The CDR3 DNA follows: TGTGCCAGCAGTGATGCGGGGCGGAAGAGCGAGCAGTACTTC.

The chain has TRBV6-5 and TRBJ2-7; 10 bases agree with TRBD1. The CDR3 length is 16 residues. Germline loops: CDR1 MNHEY, CDR2 SVGAGI. The junction had 5 bases not matched to a gene; V was cut back by 2 bases and J by 1 base. The DNA of the CDR3 is TGTGCCAGCAGTTACGGGACAGGGGAAAAGTCCTACGAGCAGTACTTC. Its translation is CASSYGTGEKSYEQYF.

Points on this clone: The sample contains more than one DNA sequence encoding this CDR3. The rearrangement joins TRBV28 to TRBJ2-7; D is perhaps TRBD2 (5 bases). V shed 5 bases and J shed 6 bases, with 11 bases lying between them. CDR3 length: 12 amino acids. In germline, CDR1 is MDHEN, CDR2 SYDVKM. CDR3 protein: CASSLQGGEQYF. DNA of the CDR3: TGTGCCAGCAGTCTCCAAGGAGGCGAGCAGTACTTC.

The table lists this clone with a few counts. The CDR3 protein is CASVRSGQPQHF. The CDR3, as DNA: TGTGCCAGCGTTAGGAGCGGTCAGCCCCAGCATTTT. J is TRBJ1-5 and V is TRBV28; D not resolved. Trimming took 8 bases from V and 6 from J, leaving 11 bases between them. This CDR3 has 12 amino acids. Germline CDR1 and CDR2: MDHEN and SYDVKM.

The chain is built from TRBV27 and TRBJ2-5; the D gene is possibly TRBD2 (7 bases). CDR3 length equals 16 residues. In germline, CDR1 is MNHEY, CDR2 SMNVEV (reference sequence). Trimming took 0 bases from V and 4 from J, leaving 15 bases between them. DNA for the CDR3: TGTGCCAGCAGTTTATCAAGGGGGGGGCAGGGAGAGACCCAGTACTTC. This translates into CASSLSRGGQGETQYF.

A remark on this clone: This specimen includes other DNA sequences encoding the same CDR3. This rearrangement joins TRBV4-3 to TRBJ2-7, with 7 bases matching TRBD2. Per the germline V gene, CDR1 is LGHNA and CDR2 is YSLEER. Trimming took 0 bases from V and 1 from J; bases not matched to a gene: 3. The CDR3 covers 15 residues. In DNA form, the CDR3 reads TGCGCCAGCAGCCAAGATCTCGGGGGGTCCTACGAGCAGTACTTC. It encodes CASSQDLGGSYEQYF.

The rearrangement links TRBV28 to TRBJ1-2; D call uncertain. The germline CDR1 and CDR2 sequences are MDHEN and SYDVKM. V was shortened by 1 base and J by 4 bases, with 10 bases between the two germline ends. The CDR3 totals 14 residues. DNA of the CDR3: TGTGCCAGCAGTTTATCAGGAAGCGGCTATGGCTACACCTTC. Its protein is CASSLSGSGYGYTF.

A note on this clone: A read error may produce the germline difference seen at one junction end. The V call is TRBV4-3, the J call TRBJ2-7; a possible D gene is TRBD1 (5 bases). Germline CDR1 reads LGHNA; CDR2 reads YSLEER. The CDR3 has 11 amino acids. DNA of the CDR3: TGCGCCAGCAGCCAGAGGAAGCAGGGCTGCTTC. It yields the protein CASSQRKQGCF.

The table lists this clone with a count of one. This chain connects TRBV19 to TRBJ1-4, with TRBD1 matching 7 bases. Germline lookup yields CDR1 LNHDA and CDR2 SQIVND (reference sequence). This CDR3 contains 13 residues. V lost 5 bases and J lost 8; bases outside the gene matches: 5. CDR3 sequence reads: CASSRQGREKLFF. In DNA form, the CDR3 reads TGTGCCAGTAGTCGACAGGGTAGAGAAAAACTGTTTTTT.

This chain links TRBV5-1 with TRBJ2-1, with 12 bases fitting TRBD1. J gave up 9 bases and V 5 bases, and 6 bases lay outside the gene matches. The germline V gene has CDR1 SGHRS and CDR2 YFSETQ. CDR3 length: 14 residues. The CDR3 reads CASRSGTGGSEQFF. DNA of the CDR3: TGCGCCAGCAGATCCGGGACAGGGGGCAGTGAGCAGTTCTTC.

The gene calls are TRBV19 and TRBJ1-2; possible D gene TRBD1, 6 bases. V gave up 6 bases and J gave up 6 bases, with 14 bases separating them. There are 13 residues in the CDR3. Germline CDR1 and CDR2: LNHDA and SQIVND (reference sequence). CDR3 protein: CASRLQGRDGYTF. CDR3 bases: TGTGCCAGTAGGCTACAGGGAAGGGATGGCTACACCTTC.

V gene TRBV5-8 combines with J gene TRBJ1-2; D call uncertain. The germline V gene encodes CDR1 SGHTS and CDR2 YDEGEE. This CDR3 contains 14 residues. Trimming removed 0 bases from V and 2 bases from J, with 8 bases in between. The CDR3 region has the DNA TGTGCCAGCAGCTTGGCCGGTAAAAACTATGGCTACACCTTC. Its translation is CASSLAGKNYGYTF. Drawing the rest from reference TRBV5-8 and TRBJ1-2, the complete variable domain is EAGVTQSPTHLIKTRGQQATLRCSPISGHTSVYWYQQALGLGLQFLLWYDEGEERNRGNFPPRFSGRQFPNYSSELNVNALELEDSALYLCASSLAGKNYGYTFGSGTRLTVV.

This chain connects TRBV7-8 to TRBJ1-2, with 8 bases aligning to TRBD1. The CDR3 spans 14 residues. Losses at the gene ends were 5 bases for V and 7 bases for J; bases not matched to a gene: 9. Germline CDR1 SGHVS, CDR2 FQNEAQ. Written as DNA, the CDR3 is TGTGCCAGCAGCGAGGCGGACAGGGTTGGTGGCTACACCTTC. Residues: CASSEADRVGGYTF.

The V gene is TRBV4-1, the J gene TRBJ2-1; a weak D match, TRBD1 (6 bases). Trimming shortened V by 5 bases and J by 9 bases, and 14 bases separated the two germline ends. CDR3 length: 13 residues. Germline V CDR1 and CDR2: MGHRA, YSYEKL. The CDR3 here is CASSSHREIEQFF. CDR3 in DNA: TGCGCCAGCAGCTCACACAGGGAAATTGAGCAGTTCTTC.

This clone has only a few counts. The chain carries TRBV28 and TRBJ2-7; D is possibly TRBD2 (6 bases). Between the trimmed V and J ends, which lost 2 bases and 8 bases, there was a span of 19 bases. The CDR3 is 15 residues long. CDR1 and CDR2 from the germline V gene are MDHEN and SYDVKM. This chain's CDR3 is CASSLGTQGLSKQYF. The DNA of the CDR3 is TGTGCCAGCAGTTTAGGAACCCAGGGACTCTCCAAGCAGTACTTC.

The chain links TRBV28 to TRBJ2-7, with D tentatively TRBD1 (6 bases). This CDR3 contains 14 residues. The V end was cut by 5 bases, the J end by 3 bases, with 14 bases between. Germline V CDR1 and CDR2: MDHEN, SYDVKM. The DNA for the CDR3 is TGTGCCAGCAGTGGACAGTTTTCCGGCTACGAGCAGTACTTC. Translating gives CASSGQFSGYEQYF.

The chain joins TRBV30 to TRBJ1-3; TRBD1 is a possible D gene (5 bases). V dropped 2 bases and J dropped 0 bases, with 8 bases sitting between them. The CDR3 sequence is 14 residues long. Germline CDR1 reads GTSNPN; CDR2 reads SVGIG (reference sequence). The CDR3 DNA sequence: TGTGCCTGGAGTAGAAGGGGCTCTGGAAACACCATATATTTT. Its protein is CAWSRRGSGNTIYF. Full variable domain (remainder filled in from reference TRBV30 and TRBJ1-3): SQTIHQWPATLVQPVGSPLSLECTVEGTSNPNLYWYRQAAGRGLQLLFYSVGIGQISSEVPQNLSASRPQDRQFILSSKKLLLSDSGFYLCAWSRRGSGNTIYFGEGSWLTVV.

As concerns this clone: Other DNA variants within this sample encode the same CDR3. V is TRBV6-5 and J is TRBJ2-5; 9 bases agree with TRBD2. V was pared by 6 bases and J by 5 bases, with 7 bases of the junction left unmatched. CDR1 is MNHEY, CDR2 SVGAGI, per germline. CDR3 length: 14 residues. The CDR3: CASSRGGARETQYF. CDR3 coding DNA: TGTGCCAGCAGCCGCGGGGGGGCGCGGGAGACCCAGTACTTC.

The chain employs TRBV20-1 and TRBJ1-2; D remains ambiguous. The V and J ends lost 5 bases and 8 bases respectively, with 12 bases between them. This CDR3 has 11 residues. In germline, CDR1 is DFQATT, CDR2 SNEGSKA (reference sequence). Written as DNA, the CDR3 is TGCAGTGCTCAGCCCCCTGGGGGCTACACCTTC. It translates to CSAQPPGGYTF.

J is TRBJ2-5 and V is TRBV2; 7 nucleotides align to TRBD1. The trim removed 8 bases at V and 2 bases at J, leaving 11 bases unmatched. This CDR3 region has 15 residues. From germline, CDR1 is SNHLY and CDR2 FYNNEI. The CDR3 sequence: CASELTRTGQETQYF. CDR3 nucleotides: TGTGCCAGCGAGTTGACGAGGACAGGTCAAGAGACCCAGTACTTC.

This clone was observed at least ten times. Other DNA sequences within the sample encode an identical CDR3. The chain uses TRBV7-2 and TRBJ2-6; no reliable D call. This CDR3 is 15 amino acids long. Deletions cut 2 bases from V and 0 bases from J, with 5 bases between. Germline-derived CDR1 and CDR2 are SGHTA and FQGNSA. Written as DNA, the CDR3 is TGTGCCAGCAGCTTAAGAAGCTCTGGGGCCAACGTCCTGACTTTC. Residues: CASSLRSSGANVLTF.